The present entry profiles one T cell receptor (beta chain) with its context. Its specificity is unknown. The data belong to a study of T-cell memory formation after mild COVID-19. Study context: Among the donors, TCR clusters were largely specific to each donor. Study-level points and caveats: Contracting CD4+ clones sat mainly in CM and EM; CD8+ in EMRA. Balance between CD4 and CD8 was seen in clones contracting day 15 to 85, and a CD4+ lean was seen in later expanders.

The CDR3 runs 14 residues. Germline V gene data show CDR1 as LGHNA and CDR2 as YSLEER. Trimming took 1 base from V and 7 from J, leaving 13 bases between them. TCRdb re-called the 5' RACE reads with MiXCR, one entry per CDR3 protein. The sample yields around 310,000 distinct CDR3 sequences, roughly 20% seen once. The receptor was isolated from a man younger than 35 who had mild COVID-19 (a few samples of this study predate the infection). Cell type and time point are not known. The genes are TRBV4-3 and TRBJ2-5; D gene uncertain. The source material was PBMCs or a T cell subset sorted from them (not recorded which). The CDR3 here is CASSQVPASRTQYF. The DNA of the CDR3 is TGCGCCAGCAGCCAAGTCCCCGCCTCAAGGACCCAGTACTTC.